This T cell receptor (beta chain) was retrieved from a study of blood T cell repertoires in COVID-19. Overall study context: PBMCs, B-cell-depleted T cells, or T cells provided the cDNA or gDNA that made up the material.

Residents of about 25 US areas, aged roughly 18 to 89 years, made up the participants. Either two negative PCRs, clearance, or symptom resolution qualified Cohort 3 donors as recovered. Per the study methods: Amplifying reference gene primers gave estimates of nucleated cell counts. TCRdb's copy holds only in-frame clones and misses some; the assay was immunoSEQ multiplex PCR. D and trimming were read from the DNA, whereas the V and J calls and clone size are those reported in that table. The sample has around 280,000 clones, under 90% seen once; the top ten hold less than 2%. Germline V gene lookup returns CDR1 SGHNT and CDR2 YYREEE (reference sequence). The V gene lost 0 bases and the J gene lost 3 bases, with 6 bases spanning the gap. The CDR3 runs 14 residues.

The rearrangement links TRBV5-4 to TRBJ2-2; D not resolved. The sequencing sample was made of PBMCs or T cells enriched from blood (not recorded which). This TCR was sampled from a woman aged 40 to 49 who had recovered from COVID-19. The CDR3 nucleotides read TGTGCCAGCAGCTTGGGACTCCACACCGGGGAGCTGTTTTTT. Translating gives CASSLGLHTGELFF.